This T cell receptor (beta chain) emerged from a study of brain T cells in children with intractable seizures. Sequencing was limited to surgery cases with top T cell transcript signatures in brain tissue. Patients received at least one anti-epileptic drug before surgery. This clone has more than one count but fewer than ten. The table came from immunoSEQ multiplex PCR; TCRdb's copy has only in-frame clones and leaves some out. The sample contains roughly 80,000 clones, around nine tenths of which appear only once. This TCR came from a girl aged 2 to 10 with Rasmussen encephalitis and intractable seizures. The sequencing here drew on peripheral blood, taken at surgery.

CDR3 sequence: CASSDRYNEQFF. The CDR3, as DNA: TGTGCCAGCAGCGACAGATACAATGAGCAGTTCTTC. The V and J genes are TRBV7-9 and TRBJ2-1; perhaps TRBD1 as D (5 bases). Germline V gives CDR1 SEHNR, CDR2 FQNEAQ (reference sequence). This CDR3 is built from 12 residues. V was shortened by 5 bases and J by 4 bases, with 6 bases between the two germline ends.